Listed below are T cell receptor beta chains from one sample, sequenced in a study of blood T cell repertoires in COVID-19. Clones were sequenced by immunoSEQ multiplex PCR, and TCRdb holds only the in-frame ones, with some missing. The sample yields some 150,000 clones, approximately 83% seen once. The sequenced sample consisted of peripheral blood. The receptors derive from a human donor in a cohort sampled during active COVID-19. Both conserved end residues are part of each CDR3. Fields, in order: CDR3 protein, J gene, clone size, V gene. For some rows the clone size is stated as once, few or many, or as a class when expanded; others skip it.

CDR3: CASSDTGQGYRELFF; J: TRBJ2-2; size: NA; V: TRBV10-2
CDR3: CASIVGVGDKQFF; J: TRBJ2-1; size: NA; V: TRBV6-5
CDR3: CASSGGVLETQYF; J: TRBJ2-5; size: NA; V: TRBV2
CDR3: CASSEKRQTRETQYF; J: TRBJ2-5; size: NA; V: TRBV2
CDR3: CASSRRLAGETTGETQYF; J: TRBJ2-5; size: NA; V: TRBV3-1/TRBV3-2
CDR3: CASSRAGGSYNSPLHF; J: TRBJ1-6; size: NA; V: TRBV11-2
CDR3: CAWSVEGVQAYEQYF; J: TRBJ2-7; size: NA; V: TRBV30
CDR3: CASSQNRVGRPQHF; J: TRBJ1-5; size: NA; V: TRBV3-1/TRBV3-2
CDR3: CASAPTLSPLHF; J: TRBJ1-6; size: NA; V: TRBV11-2
CDR3: CASSPLEGIRQEQFF; J: TRBJ2-1; size: NA; V: TRBV7-9
CDR3: CASSLQGLNQPQHF; J: TRBJ1-5; size: once; V: TRBV27
CDR3: CASSETGTRAQYF; J: TRBJ2-3; size: NA; V: TRBV6-1
CDR3: CAISVDISGYTF; J: TRBJ1-2; size: NA; V: TRBV10-3
CDR3: CASSLVMGGTSGNTIYF; J: TRBJ1-3; size: NA; V: TRBV5-4
CDR3: CASSPDRINYGYTF; J: TRBJ1-2; size: NA; V: TRBV7-2
CDR3: CATSRIPSSGGGIDTQYF; J: TRBJ2-3; size: NA; V: TRBV15
CDR3: CASSIEMTASTDTQYF; J: TRBJ2-3; size: once; V: TRBV19
CDR3: CASSFSGGPSYEQYF; J: TRBJ2-7; size: NA; V: TRBV9
CDR3: CASSFLGQGYEQYF; J: TRBJ2-7; size: NA; V: TRBV5-6
CDR3: CASSIAGGHTGELFF; J: TRBJ2-2; size: few; V: TRBV19
CDR3: CTSSQADRGRPLLGGYTF; J: TRBJ1-2; size: NA; V: TRBV1
CDR3: CASSYRGQGQTEAFF; J: TRBJ1-1; size: NA; V: TRBV6-6
CDR3: CASSRGLAGGTGELFF; J: TRBJ2-2; size: NA; V: TRBV4-1
CDR3: CASAGYQETQYF; J: TRBJ2-5; size: NA; V: TRBV10-2
CDR3: CASSPLRESTGELFF; J: TRBJ2-2; size: NA; V: TRBV18
CDR3: CASRHRGWTNEKLFF; J: TRBJ1-4; size: NA; V: TRBV6-5
CDR3: CASSRGDTQYF; J: TRBJ2-3; size: NA; V: TRBV12-3/TRBV12-4
CDR3: CASSAGGGGYTF; J: TRBJ1-2; size: NA; V: TRBV2